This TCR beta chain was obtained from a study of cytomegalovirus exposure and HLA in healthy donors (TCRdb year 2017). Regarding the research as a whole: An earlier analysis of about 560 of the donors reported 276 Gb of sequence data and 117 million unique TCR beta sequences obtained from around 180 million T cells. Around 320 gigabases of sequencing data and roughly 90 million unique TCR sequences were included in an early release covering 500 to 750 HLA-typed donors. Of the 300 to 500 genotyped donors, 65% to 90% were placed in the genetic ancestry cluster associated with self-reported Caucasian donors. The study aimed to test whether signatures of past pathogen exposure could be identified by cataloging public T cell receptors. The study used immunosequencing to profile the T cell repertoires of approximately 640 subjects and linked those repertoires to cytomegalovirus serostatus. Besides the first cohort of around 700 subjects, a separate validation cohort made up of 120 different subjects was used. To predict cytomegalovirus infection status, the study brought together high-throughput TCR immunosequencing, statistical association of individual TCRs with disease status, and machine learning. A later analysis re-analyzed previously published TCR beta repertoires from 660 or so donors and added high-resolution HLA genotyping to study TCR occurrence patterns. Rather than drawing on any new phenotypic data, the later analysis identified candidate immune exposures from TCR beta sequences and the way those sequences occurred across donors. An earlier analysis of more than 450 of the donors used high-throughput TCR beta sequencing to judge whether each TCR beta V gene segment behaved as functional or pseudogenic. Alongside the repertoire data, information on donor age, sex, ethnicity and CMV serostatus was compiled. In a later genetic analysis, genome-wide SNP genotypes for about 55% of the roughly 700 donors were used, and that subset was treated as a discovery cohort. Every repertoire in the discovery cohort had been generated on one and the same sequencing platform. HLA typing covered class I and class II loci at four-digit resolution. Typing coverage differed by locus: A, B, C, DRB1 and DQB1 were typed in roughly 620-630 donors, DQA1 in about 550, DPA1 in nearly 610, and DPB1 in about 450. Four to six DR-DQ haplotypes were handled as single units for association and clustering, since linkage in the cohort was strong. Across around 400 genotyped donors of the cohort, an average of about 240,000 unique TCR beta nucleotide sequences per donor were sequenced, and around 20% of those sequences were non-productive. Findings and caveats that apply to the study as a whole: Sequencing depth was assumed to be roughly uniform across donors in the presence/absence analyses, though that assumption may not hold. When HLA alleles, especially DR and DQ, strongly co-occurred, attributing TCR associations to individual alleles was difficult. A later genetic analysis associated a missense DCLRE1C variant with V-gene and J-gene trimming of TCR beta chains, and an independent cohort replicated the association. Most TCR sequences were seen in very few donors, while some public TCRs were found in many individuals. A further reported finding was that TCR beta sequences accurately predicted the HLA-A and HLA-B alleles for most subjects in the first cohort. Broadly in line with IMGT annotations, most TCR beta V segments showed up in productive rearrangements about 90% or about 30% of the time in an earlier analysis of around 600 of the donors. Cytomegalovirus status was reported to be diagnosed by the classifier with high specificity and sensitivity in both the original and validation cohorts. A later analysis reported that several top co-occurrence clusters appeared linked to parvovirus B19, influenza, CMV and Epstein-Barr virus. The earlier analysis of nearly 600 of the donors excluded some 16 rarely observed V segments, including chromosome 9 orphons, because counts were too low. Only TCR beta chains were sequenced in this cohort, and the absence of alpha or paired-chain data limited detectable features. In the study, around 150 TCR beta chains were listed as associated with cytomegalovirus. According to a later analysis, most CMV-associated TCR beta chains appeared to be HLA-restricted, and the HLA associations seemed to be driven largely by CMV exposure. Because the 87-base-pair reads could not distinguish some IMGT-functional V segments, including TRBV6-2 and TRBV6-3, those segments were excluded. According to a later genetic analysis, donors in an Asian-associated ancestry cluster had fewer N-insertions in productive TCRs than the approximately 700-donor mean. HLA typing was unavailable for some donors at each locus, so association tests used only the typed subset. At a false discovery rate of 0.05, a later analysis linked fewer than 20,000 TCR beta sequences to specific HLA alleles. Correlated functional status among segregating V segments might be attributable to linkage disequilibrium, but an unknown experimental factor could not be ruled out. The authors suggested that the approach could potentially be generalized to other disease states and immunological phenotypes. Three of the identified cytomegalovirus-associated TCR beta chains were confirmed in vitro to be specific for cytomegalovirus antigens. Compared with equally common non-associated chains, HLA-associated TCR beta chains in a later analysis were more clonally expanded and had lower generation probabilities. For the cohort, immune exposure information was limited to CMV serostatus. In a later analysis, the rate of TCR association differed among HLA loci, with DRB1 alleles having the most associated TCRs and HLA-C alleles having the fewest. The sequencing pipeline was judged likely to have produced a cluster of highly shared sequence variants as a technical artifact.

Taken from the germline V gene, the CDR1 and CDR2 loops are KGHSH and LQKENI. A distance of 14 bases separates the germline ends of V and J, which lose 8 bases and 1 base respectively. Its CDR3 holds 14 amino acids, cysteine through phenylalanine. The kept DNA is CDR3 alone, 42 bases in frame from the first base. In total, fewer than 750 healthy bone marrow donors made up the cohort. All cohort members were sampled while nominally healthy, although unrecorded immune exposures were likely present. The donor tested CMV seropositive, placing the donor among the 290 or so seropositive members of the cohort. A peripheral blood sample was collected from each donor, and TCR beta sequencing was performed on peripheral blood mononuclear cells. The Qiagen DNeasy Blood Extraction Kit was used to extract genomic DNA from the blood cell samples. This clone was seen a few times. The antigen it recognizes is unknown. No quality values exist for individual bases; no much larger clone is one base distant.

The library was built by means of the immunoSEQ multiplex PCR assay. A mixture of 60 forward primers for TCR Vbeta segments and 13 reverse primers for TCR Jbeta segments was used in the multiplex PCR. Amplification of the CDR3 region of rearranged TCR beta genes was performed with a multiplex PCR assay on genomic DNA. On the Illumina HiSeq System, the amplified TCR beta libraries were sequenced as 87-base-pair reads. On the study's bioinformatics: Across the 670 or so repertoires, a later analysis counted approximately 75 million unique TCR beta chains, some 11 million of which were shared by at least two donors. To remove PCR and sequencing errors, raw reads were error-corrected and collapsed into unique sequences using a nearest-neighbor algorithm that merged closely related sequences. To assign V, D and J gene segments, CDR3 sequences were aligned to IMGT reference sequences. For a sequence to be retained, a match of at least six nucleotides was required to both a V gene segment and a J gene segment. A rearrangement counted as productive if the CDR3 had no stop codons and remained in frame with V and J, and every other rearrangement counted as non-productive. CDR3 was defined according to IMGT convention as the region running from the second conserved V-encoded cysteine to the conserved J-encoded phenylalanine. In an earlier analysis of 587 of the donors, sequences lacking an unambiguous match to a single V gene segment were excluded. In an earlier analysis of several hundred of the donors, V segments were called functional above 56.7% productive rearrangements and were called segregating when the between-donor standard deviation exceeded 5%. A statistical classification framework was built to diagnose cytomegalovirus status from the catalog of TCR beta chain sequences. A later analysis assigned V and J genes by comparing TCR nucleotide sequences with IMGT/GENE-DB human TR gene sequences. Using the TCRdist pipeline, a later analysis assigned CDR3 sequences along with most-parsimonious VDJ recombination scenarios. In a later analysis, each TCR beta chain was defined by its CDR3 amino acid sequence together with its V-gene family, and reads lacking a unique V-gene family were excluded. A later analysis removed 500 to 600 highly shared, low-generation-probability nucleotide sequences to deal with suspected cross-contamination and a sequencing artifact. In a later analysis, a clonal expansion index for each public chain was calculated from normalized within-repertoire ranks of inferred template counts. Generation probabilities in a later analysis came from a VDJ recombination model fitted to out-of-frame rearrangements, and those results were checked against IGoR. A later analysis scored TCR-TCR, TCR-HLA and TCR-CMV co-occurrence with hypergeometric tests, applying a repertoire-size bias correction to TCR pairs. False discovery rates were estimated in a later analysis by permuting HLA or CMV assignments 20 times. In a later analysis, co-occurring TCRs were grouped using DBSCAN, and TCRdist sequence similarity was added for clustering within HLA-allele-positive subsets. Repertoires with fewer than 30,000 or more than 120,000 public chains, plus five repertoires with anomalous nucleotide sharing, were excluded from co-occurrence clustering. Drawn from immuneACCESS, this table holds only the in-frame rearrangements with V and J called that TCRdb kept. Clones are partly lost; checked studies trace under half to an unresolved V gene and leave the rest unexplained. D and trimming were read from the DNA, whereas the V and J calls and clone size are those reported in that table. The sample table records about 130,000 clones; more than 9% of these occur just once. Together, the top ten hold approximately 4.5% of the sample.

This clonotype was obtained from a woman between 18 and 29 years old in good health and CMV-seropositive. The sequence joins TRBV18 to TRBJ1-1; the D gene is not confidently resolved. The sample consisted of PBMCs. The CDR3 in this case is CASRTALTNTEAFF. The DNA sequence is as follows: TGTGCCAGCCGCACAGCCCTCACGAACACTGAAGCTTTCTTT.